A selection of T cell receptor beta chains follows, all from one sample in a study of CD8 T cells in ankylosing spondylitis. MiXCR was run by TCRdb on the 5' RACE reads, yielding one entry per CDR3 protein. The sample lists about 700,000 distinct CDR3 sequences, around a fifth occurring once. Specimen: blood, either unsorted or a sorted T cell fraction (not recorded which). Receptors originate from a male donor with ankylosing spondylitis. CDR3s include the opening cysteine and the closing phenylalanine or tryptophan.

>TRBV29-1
CSVEELGRLPNEQFF
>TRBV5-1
CASSPTASEEQYF
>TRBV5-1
CASSFYVSGTTSYEQYF
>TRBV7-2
CASRPASGSYNEQFF
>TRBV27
CASSPKGTVSLAGYGYTF
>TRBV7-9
CASSLSGDPDTQYF
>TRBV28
CASSLGTGQNSPLHF
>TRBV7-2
CASSPGLAAYEQYF
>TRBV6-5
CASLGTQGIQYF
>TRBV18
CASSPEGVGEQYF
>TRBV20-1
CSARDRTSGPKRETQYF
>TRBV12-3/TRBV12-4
CASSRGVKNIQYF
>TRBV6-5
CASRLAGGFYNEQFF
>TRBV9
CASSPVLGGNEQFF
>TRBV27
CASSLLASGGPYNEQFF
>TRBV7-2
CASSRRRGDQETQYF
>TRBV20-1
CSAFTGRGTEAFF
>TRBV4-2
CASSAQANEQYF